This T cell receptor beta chain appears in the sequencing data of a study of cytomegalovirus exposure and HLA in healthy donors. The CDR3 extends over 14 amino acids. Trimming took 1 base from V and 4 from J, leaving 10 bases between them. Germline values: CDR1 MGHRA, CDR2 YSYEKL. It was with 60 Vbeta and 13 Jbeta primers that the PCR ran. The assay was immunoSEQ multiplex PCR, and TCRdb's table has in-frame clones only and misses some. This table has 110,000 to 150,000 clones, around three quarters appearing once. This chain uses TRBV4-1 with TRBJ1-2; TRBD1 is a possible D gene (6 bases). The sequencing sample was made of PBMCs. The clonotype comes from a middle-aged woman in good health and CMV-seronegative. CDR3 sequence: CASSQAPRGYGYTF. CDR3 coding DNA: TGCGCCAGCAGCCAAGCCCCCAGGGGCTATGGCTACACCTTC.